This T cell receptor beta chain was captured in a study of cytomegalovirus exposure and HLA in healthy donors. The donors were in the 120-subject validation cohort, distinct from the roughly 700-subject first cohort. The study, taken as a whole, reports: The tendency of first-cohort TCR clusters to co-occur in the 110 or so validation repertoires emerged from a later analysis.

Comment on this clone: Its target is unknown.

The CDR3 totals 15 residues. From germline, CDR1 is MGHDK and CDR2 SYGVNS. V shed 4 bases, J shed 1 base, and the junction held 4 bases outside the gene matches. Profiling relied on immunoSEQ multiplex PCR, and the TCRdb table lists in-frame clones only, not all of them. The sample holds roughly 200,000 clones, about 86% seen once. Sample: PBMCs. The TCR comes from a woman aged 18-30 years in good health and CMV-seropositive. The chain has TRBV25-1 and TRBJ2-1; TRBD1 matches at 7 bases. CDR3 DNA: TGTGCCAGCAGTGCCCGACAGGGATCCTACAATGAGCAGTTCTTC. Residues: CASSARQGSYNEQFF.